This T cell receptor beta chain is from a study of metastatic and nonmetastatic thyroid tumors. About the research overall: Repertoire data that came from the blood and tumor or nodule tissue of malignant and benign thyroid patients were compared.

Every patient was untreated before thyroid surgery. Study results and limitations: A significant increase in TCR beta diversity was reportedly seen in malignant thyroid tumors relative to benign nodules, in blood and tumor.

This clone was seen at least ten times. Its antigen is currently unknown. Using MiXCR, TCRdb re-called clones from the PCR reads. The repertoire holds roughly 13,000 clones, with just under 30% as singletons. Trimming pared 1 base from V and 3 bases from J, leaving 11 bases between. The CDR3 totals 15 residues. Germline CDR1 reads SGHTA; CDR2 reads FQGNSA. This chain links TRBV7-2 with TRBJ2-3; D is uncertain. The receptor's source is a female donor with papillary thyroid cancer or a benign thyroid nodule (not recorded which). Some clones in this sample may be carry-over from other donors' samples. The material sequenced was blood. The CDR3 protein is CASSLGPVRTDTQYF. The CDR3 region has the DNA TGTGCCAGCAGCTTAGGCCCGGTCCGAACAGATACGCAGTATTTT. The variable domain in full, with the rest retrieved from reference TRBV7-2 and TRBJ2-3, is GAGVSQSPSNKVTEKGKDVELRCDPISGHTALYWYRQSLGQGLEFLIYFQGNSAPDKSGLPSDRFSAERTGGSVSTLTIQRTQQEDSAVYLCASSLGPVRTDTQYFGPGTRLTVL.